Each of the 27 T cell receptor beta chains below was sequenced from the same sample in a study of a mutant IDH1 vaccine in newly diagnosed glioma. The method was immunoSEQ multiplex PCR; TCRdb's version includes in-frame clones alone and lacks a portion of them. The table shows 30,000 to 45,000 clones, with roughly 82% occurring only once. What these receptors recognize is not known. The time point: week 47, end of study. Topical imiquimod accompanied each vaccine dose, which consisted of 300 ug of mutant IDH1 20-mer peptide. The material was PBMCs, obtained from a glioma patient whose treatment included an IDH1 peptide vaccine. The receptors shown here come from a man between 40 and 49 years old with glioma.

The rearrangement uses TRBV7-8 and TRBJ1-2; D unclear. Germline values: CDR1 SGHVS, CDR2 FQNEAQ. Trimming pared 2 bases from V and 3 bases from J, leaving 7 bases between. CDR3 size: 13 residues. CDR3 sequence (DNA): TGTGCCAGCAGCTTAACCCGGGACTATGGCTACACCTTC. Amino acid sequence: CASSLTRDYGYTF. The full variable domain, rest sourced from reference TRBV7-8 and TRBJ1-2, is GAGVSQSPRYKVAKRGQDVALRCDPISGHVSLFWYQQALGQGPEFLTYFQNEAQLDKSGLPSDRFFAERPEGSVSTLKIQRTQQEDSAVYLCASSLTRDYGYTFGSGTRLTVV.

This clone was detected many times. This chain connects TRBV10-1 to TRBJ1-5; perhaps TRBD1 as D (6 bases). This CDR3 has 12 amino acids. V dropped 4 bases and J dropped 7 bases, with 8 bases sitting between them. Germline V gene data show CDR1 as WNHNN and CDR2 as SYGVQD (reference sequence). CDR3 residues: CASSAGDQPQHF. CDR3 nucleotide sequence: TGCGCCAGCAGTGCAGGGGACCAGCCCCAGCATTTT.

The CDR3 nucleotides are TGTGCCAGCAGCGTTGTTCCCCTAGGCCCCTACAATGAGCAGTTCTTC. Its protein product is CASSVVPLGPYNEQFF. V usage is TRBV9 and J usage is TRBJ2-1; D call uncertain. In germline, CDR1 is SGDLS, CDR2 YYNGEE. The CDR3 is made up of 16 amino acids. Trimming removed 2 bases from V and 2 bases from J, with 14 bases in between.

This clone occurred once. The V call is TRBV6-6, the J call TRBJ2-3, with unresolved D. CDR1 MNHNY and CDR2 SVGAGI come from the germline V gene (reference sequence). This CDR3 contains 12 residues. V lost 6 bases and J 0 bases, leaving 4 bases between the germline ends. CDR3 amino acids: CASRLSTDTQYF. The DNA for the CDR3 is TGTGCCAGCAGACTAAGCACAGATACGCAGTATTTT.

A word on this clone: The junction does not match germline at one end; this may be a read error. The rearrangement joins TRBV6-5 to TRBJ1-4; D is ambiguous. The CDR3 is 13 amino acids. CDR1 and CDR2 (germline): MNHEY, SVGAGI. CDR3 nucleotides: TGTGCCAGCAGGGATCTAACTCATGAAAAACTGTTTTTT. Its translation is CASRDLTHEKLFF.

V usage is TRBV7-8 and J usage is TRBJ2-1; D not resolved. There are 16 residues in the CDR3. V was clipped by 1 base and J by 8 bases, with 18 bases between them. Germline loops: CDR1 SGHVS, CDR2 FQNEAQ. The CDR3 DNA follows: TGTGCCAGCAGCTTAGTAGGGCAGGCGTTGTTTTATGAGCAGTTCTTC. Translating gives CASSLVGQALFYEQFF.

The chain is built from TRBV7-2 and TRBJ1-1; 8 bases match TRBD1. Germline CDR1 SGHTA, CDR2 FQGNSA. V was clipped by 2 bases and J by 4 bases; unmatched bases: 6. The CDR3 spans 15 residues. DNA for the CDR3: TGTGCCAGCAGCTTATCAGGGGGCGGTTTCACTGAAGCTTTCTTT. Encoded protein: CASSLSGGGFTEAFF.

This rearrangement joins TRBV6-5 to TRBJ1-5; unclear D gene. Trimming left V 7 bases short and J 7 bases short, with 14 bases between. In germline, CDR1 is MNHEY, CDR2 SVGAGI. The CDR3 contains 13 residues. The DNA for the CDR3 is TGTGCCAGCACCCCGGAATGGGGACAGCCCCAGCATTTT. Amino acids: CASTPEWGQPQHF.

This clone was seen a single time. The rearrangement joins TRBV4-2 to TRBJ1-3, with a tentative D call TRBD1 (5 bases). CDR3 length: 16 amino acids. V lost 0 bases and J lost 4, with 13 bases in between. Germline assignment: CDR1 LGHNA and CDR2 YNFKEQ. CDR3 nucleotides: TGTGCCAGCAGCCAAGATTCCAGGGCGCGAGGAAACACCATATATTTT. As protein: CASSQDSRARGNTIYF.

This clone appeared a few times. The chain employs TRBV19 and TRBJ2-1; tentative D call: TRBD2 (6 bases). Germline lookup yields CDR1 LNHDA and CDR2 SQIVND (reference sequence). The CDR3 has 14 amino acids. Trimming cost V 3 bases and J 9 bases, with 15 bases left between them. The CDR3 sequence is CASSINAGFGEQFF. Here the CDR3 DNA reads TGTGCCAGTAGTATTAATGCGGGGTTCGGTGAGCAGTTCTTC. Supplemented by reference TRBV19 and TRBJ2-1, the full variable domain reads DGGITQSPKYLFRKEGQNVTLSCEQNLNHDAMYWYRQDPGQGLRLIYYSQIVNDFQKGDIAEGYSVSREKKESFPLTVTSAQKNPTAFYLCASSINAGFGEQFFGPGTRLTVL.

The chain uses TRBV6-1 and TRBJ2-1, with 11 bases lining up with TRBD2. V lost 6 bases and J lost 9; bases outside the gene matches: 10. CDR3 length equals 15 residues. In germline, CDR1 is MNHNS, CDR2 SASEGT. The CDR3 nucleotides are TGTGCCAGCAGGCCCACTAGCGGGAGTAGCGGTGAGCAGTTCTTC. Encoded protein: CASRPTSGSSGEQFF.

The J gene is TRBJ1-1, the V gene TRBV4-3; no reliable D call. V was trimmed by 1 base and J by 3 bases, leaving 6 bases between them. This CDR3 comprises 13 residues. CDR1 is LGHNA, CDR2 YSLEER, per germline. CDR3 sequence reads: CASSQGDHTEAFF. CDR3 sequence (DNA): TGCGCCAGCAGCCAAGGAGACCACACTGAAGCTTTCTTT.

The J gene is TRBJ2-2, the V gene TRBV5-4; maybe TRBD2 (6 bases). CDR1 SGHNT and CDR2 YYREEE come from the germline V gene (reference sequence). Between the trimmed V and J ends, which lost 4 bases and 4 bases, there was a span of 14 bases. The CDR3 is made up of 15 amino acids. DNA for the CDR3: TGTGCCAGCAGCCCTATGGACTATTTCACCGGGGAGCTGTTTTTT. Its protein is CASSPMDYFTGELFF.

This clone was seen only a few times. V gene TRBV7-6 combines with J gene TRBJ1-1, with a possible D match to TRBD1 (6 bases). The CDR3 has 11 amino acids. The V end lost 4 bases, the J end lost 11 bases, and 11 bases lay between the germline ends. Germline-derived CDR1 and CDR2 are SGHVS and FNYEAQ. The CDR3 loop is CASSSGVRAFF. CDR3 DNA: TGTGCCAGCAGCTCAGGGGTGAGGGCTTTCTTT.

This chain links TRBV20-1 with TRBJ2-1; D remains ambiguous. CDR1 and CDR2 (germline): DFQATT, SNEGSKA (reference sequence). The CDR3 has 11 amino acids. The ends were cut back, 0 bases at V and 10 bases at J, with 7 bases in the middle. The CDR3 sequence: CSARDPYEQFF. The DNA for the CDR3 is TGCAGTGCTAGAGATCCTTACGAGCAGTTCTTC.

The rearrangement uses TRBV2 and TRBJ2-7; 10 nucleotides agree with TRBD2. V gave up 6 bases and J gave up 5 bases; unmatched junction bases: 13. CDR1 is SNHLY and CDR2 is FYNNEI in the germline V gene. The CDR3 covers 16 residues. CDR3 DNA sequence: TGTGCCAGCAGCGGAACGCGTAGCGGGAGGTTTAACGAGCAGTACTTC. This translates into CASSGTRSGRFNEQYF.

The chain uses TRBV30 and TRBJ2-2; no clear D gene. The germline V and J ends were trimmed by 3 bases and 1 base, with 15 bases remaining between them. This CDR3 is built from 16 residues. Germline CDR1 GTSNPN, CDR2 SVGIG (reference sequence). The CDR3 coding sequence is TGTGCCTGGAGAGCTCCCTACCATGGGAACACCGGGGAGCTGTTTTTT. Translated: CAWRAPYHGNTGELFF.

This clone was recorded only once. The chain combines TRBV10-3 with TRBJ2-5; 8 bases match TRBD2. CDR3 length: 16 amino acids. CDR1 and CDR2 (germline): ENHRY, SYGVKD. V dropped 2 bases and J dropped 10; count of bases not matched to a gene: 15. CDR3 bases: TGTGCCATCAGTGAGGAGGGGAGCGGGAGCCACCCGGACCAGTACTTC. It yields the protein CAISEEGSGSHPDQYF.

This chain joins TRBV10-3 and TRBJ1-4; TRBD1 is a possible D gene (5 bases). Germline CDR1 is ENHRY and CDR2 is SYGVKD. CDR3 size: 18 residues. Between the trimmed V and J ends, which lost 2 bases and 0 bases, there was a span of 16 bases. The CDR3 DNA reads TGTGCCATCAGTGAGCGGGACCGGCGGGAGGCAACTAATGAAAAACTGTTTTTT. It is translated as CAISERDRREATNEKLFF.

A few counts support this clone. This chain uses TRBV19 with TRBJ1-2; 7 positions agree with TRBD1. CDR3 length: 17 amino acids. J gave up 4 bases and V 4 bases, and 15 bases lay outside the gene matches. CDR1 and CDR2 from the germline V gene are LNHDA and SQIVND (reference sequence). Here the CDR3 DNA reads TGTGCCAGTAGTAGACTAGGGACAGCCTCGAAGGGCTATGGCTACACCTTC. This codes for CASSRLGTASKGYGYTF. Based on the CDR3 plus reference TRBV19 and TRBJ1-2, the full variable domain is DGGITQSPKYLFRKEGQNVTLSCEQNLNHDAMYWYRQDPGQGLRLIYYSQIVNDFQKGDIAEGYSVSREKKESFPLTVTSAQKNPTAFYLCASSRLGTASKGYGYTFGSGTRLTVV.

V and J are TRBV2 and TRBJ2-7; 7 positions match TRBD1. The V gene's germline CDR1 is SNHLY and CDR2 FYNNEI. There are 16 residues in the CDR3. V dropped 2 bases and J dropped 6; count of bases not matched to a gene: 13. For the CDR3, the DNA is TGTGCCAGCAGTGAACGCCCGCCAGGGGGTTGGTCCGAGCAGTACGTC. It is translated as CASSERPPGGWSEQYV.

In the case of this clone: Other DNA sequences in this sample translate to the same CDR3. The J gene is TRBJ1-1, the V gene TRBV20-1; perhaps TRBD1 as D (5 bases). Germline V lookup: CDR1 DFQATT, CDR2 SNEGSKA (reference sequence). The CDR3 has 11 residues. V shed 1 base and J shed 6 bases, with 6 bases lying between them. The CDR3 nucleotides read TGCAGTGCTAGAGGGGGGTCTGAAGCTTTCTTT. It codes for CSARGGSEAFF.

The V and J genes are TRBV28 and TRBJ1-5; TRBD1 is a possible D gene (5 bases). The germline CDR1 and CDR2 sequences are MDHEN and SYDVKM. V was shortened by 6 bases and J by 0 bases, with 9 bases between the two germline ends. The CDR3 extends over 14 amino acids. The DNA for the CDR3 is TGTGCCAGCAGGTGGGGCTATAGCAATCAGCCCCAGCATTTT. Translating gives CASRWGYSNQPQHF.

The rearrangement joins TRBV7-9 to TRBJ1-6, with D perhaps TRBD1 (6 bases). V was cut by 4 bases and J by 4 bases, with 8 bases left in between. The CDR3 is 14 residues long. Per the germline V gene, CDR1 is SEHNR and CDR2 is FQNEAQ (reference sequence). The CDR3 loop reads CASSSQGYNSPLHF. The CDR3 nucleotides read TGTGCCAGCAGCTCACAGGGTTATAATTCACCCCTCCACTTT.

This rearrangement joins TRBV29-1 to TRBJ2-1; D unresolved. The CDR3 runs to 13 residues. Germline V lookup: CDR1 SQVTM, CDR2 ANQGSEA. The ends were cut back, 5 bases at V and 7 bases at J, with 15 bases in the middle. The CDR3 loop reads CSVRATSRNEQFF. CDR3 DNA sequence: TGCAGCGTTCGAGCCACCTCGCGGAATGAGCAGTTCTTC.

This CDR3 is CAWSARDGNSPLHF. The CDR3 nucleotides read TGTGCCTGGAGTGCCCGGGACGGAAATTCACCCCTCCACTTT. The rearrangement joins TRBV30 to TRBJ1-6; possible D gene TRBD1, 5 bases. Germline assignment: CDR1 GTSNPN and CDR2 SVGIG (reference sequence). The CDR3 extends over 14 amino acids. Trimming left V 1 base short and J 7 bases short, with 11 bases between. The whole variable domain, remainder taken from reference TRBV30 and TRBJ1-6, is SQTIHQWPATLVQPVGSPLSLECTVEGTSNPNLYWYRQAAGRGLQLLFYSVGIGQISSEVPQNLSASRPQDRQFILSSKKLLLSDSGFYLCAWSARDGNSPLHFGNGTRLTVT.

The chain recombines TRBV7-9 with TRBJ1-3; D call uncertain. This CDR3 region has 14 residues. Trimming pared 1 base from V and 4 bases from J, leaving 8 bases between. Germline lookup yields CDR1 SEHNR and CDR2 FQNEAQ (reference sequence). The CDR3 spells CASSLGPRGNTIYF. The CDR3 coding sequence is TGTGCCAGCAGCTTAGGGCCCCGGGGAAACACCATATATTTT.